This record concerns one TCR beta chain sequence. Clones were sequenced by immunoSEQ multiplex PCR, and TCRdb holds only the in-frame ones, with some missing. This sample carries fewer than 200,000 clones, around nine tenths of them seen once, and the ten largest clones take 1.3% to 1.5%. The sample originates from a study of control samples from healthy donors and cancer patients. CDR1 is SEHNR and CDR2 is FQNEAQ in the germline V gene (reference sequence). The CDR3 covers 14 residues. V was pared by 2 bases and J by 0 bases, with 7 bases between. V is TRBV7-9 and J is TRBJ1-1; D not resolved. This sequence originates from a man aged 25-45 years in good health. Sequenced input: blood. The CDR3 is CASSLTRLNTEAFF. As DNA, the CDR3 is TGTGCCAGCAGCTTAACCAGGCTGAACACTGAAGCTTTCTTT.